This T cell receptor beta chain was identified in a study of OX40 agonist ivuxolimab in advanced cancers. Study context: One patient with hepatocellular carcinoma and two with cutaneous melanoma, three in all, had partial responses. Study results and limitations: Dosing at 0.1 to 3.0 mg/kg was accompanied by clonal expansion of CD4+ and CD8+ blood T cells by week 6.

Profiled with immunoSEQ multiplex PCR; TCRdb holds only in-frame clones, not every one. The table records over 45,000 clones, about 85% of them present only once. On this clone: No antigen is known for it.

Baseline, cycle 4 day 1, and cycle 7 day 1 were the blood sampling points. The TCR comes from an adult with an advanced solid tumor such as melanoma, head and neck, liver or kidney cancer. Sequencing used CD4+ or CD8+ T cells sorted from blood, obtained in a trial of the OX40 agonist ivuxolimab.

CDR3 region: CASSDRPSNQPQHF. For the CDR3, the DNA is TGTGCCAGCAGCGACAGGCCAAGCAATCAGCCCCAGCATTTT. The chain links TRBV6-6 to TRBJ1-5; possibly TRBD1 for D (6 bases). V lost 6 bases and J 1 base, leaving 10 bases between the germline ends. CDR1 is MNHNY, CDR2 SVGAGI, per germline (reference sequence). The CDR3 runs 14 residues.